This T cell receptor (beta chain) was profiled in a study of CD8+ T cells in alopecia areata. This clone was found a few times. Its antigen is not known. Germline and genes: mouse. The CDR3 end lies 4 residues beyond the end of the read and is filled in from the germline J gene. Germline loops: CDR1 NSQYPW, CDR2 LRSPGD (reference sequence). This CDR3 is 13 amino acids long. Points from the study as a whole: Scalp samples also yield sequences of resident alphabeta T cells from normal skin. Higher clonality and more expanded CD8+ clones appeared in lesional than normal scalp.

RNA, once extracted, was reverse transcribed into cDNA for use as the sequencing template. Profiling relied on immunoSEQ multiplex PCR, and the TCRdb table lists in-frame clones only, not all of them. Recorded here are approximately 300,000 clones, with no singletons, and the ten leading clones hold more than 0.95%. The study sorted pooled cutaneous lymph node cells by CD4, CD8alpha, NKG2D, NKG2ACE and other markers. The sequence was collected from a C3H/HeJ mouse with alopecia areata. The MHC haplotype of this mouse line is H2-k. Source material: CD4+ T cells sorted from a lymph node. V and J are TRBV1 and TRBJ1-1; D is perhaps TRBD1 (6 bases). Partial CDR3 DNA: TGCACCTGCAGTGCAGGGACAGCAACA. Encoded protein: CTCSAGTAT. The entire CDR3 is CTCSAGTATEVFF.